This T cell receptor beta chain was identified during a study of blood T cell repertoires in COVID-19. For the study at large: Material from acute and convalescent COVID-19 was sourced from the United States, Italy and Spain.

Authors' methods: Reference gene primer amplification gave estimated nucleated cell counts. This table comes from immunoSEQ multiplex PCR, and its TCRdb copy is limited to in-frame clones, with some not included. The V and J calls and clone size are taken from that table; D and trimming were inferred from the DNA. The data show under 150,000 clones, roughly 90% seen once. CDR3 length equals 13 residues. CDR1 is SGHTS, CDR2 YDEGEE, per germline. V gave up 2 bases and J gave up 1 base, with 4 bases separating them. The chain combines TRBV5-8 with TRBJ1-5; D uncertain. The TCR comes from a man aged 50 or older with acute or convalescent COVID-19. Sequences were obtained from peripheral blood. The CDR3 is CASSLISNQPQHF. The CDR3 DNA is TGTGCCAGCAGCTTAATAAGCAATCAGCCCCAGCATTTT. Variable domain in full (rest from reference TRBV5-8 and TRBJ1-5): EAGVTQSPTHLIKTRGQQATLRCSPISGHTSVYWYQQALGLGLQFLLWYDEGEERNRGNFPPRFSGRQFPNYSSELNVNALELEDSALYLCASSLISNQPQHFGDGTRLSIL.